This T cell receptor beta chain derives from a study of blood T cell repertoires in COVID-19. Looking at the study overall: Acute-phase and convalescent COVID-19 samples originated in the United States, Italy and Spain. PBMCs, B-cell-depleted T cells, or T cells provided the cDNA or gDNA that made up the material.

Produced via immunoSEQ multiplex PCR; TCRdb's table is partial and in-frame only. The top ten clones hold over 40% of a sample with about 68,000 clones, roughly 83% of them seen once. The V gene lost 5 bases and the J gene lost 6 bases, with 10 bases spanning the gap. The CDR3 spans 12 residues. Germline V CDR1 and CDR2: SGHAT, FQNNGV. This clone was seen more than once but under ten times. The TCR was taken from a man of 80 years or more with acute or convalescent COVID-19. Sequencing was performed on peripheral blood. The chain combines TRBV11-2 with TRBJ1-1; possibly TRBD1 for D (5 bases). The CDR3 region has the DNA TGTGCCAGCAGCCAAAGGGGTGCTGAAGCTTTCTTT. This translates into CASSQRGAEAFF.